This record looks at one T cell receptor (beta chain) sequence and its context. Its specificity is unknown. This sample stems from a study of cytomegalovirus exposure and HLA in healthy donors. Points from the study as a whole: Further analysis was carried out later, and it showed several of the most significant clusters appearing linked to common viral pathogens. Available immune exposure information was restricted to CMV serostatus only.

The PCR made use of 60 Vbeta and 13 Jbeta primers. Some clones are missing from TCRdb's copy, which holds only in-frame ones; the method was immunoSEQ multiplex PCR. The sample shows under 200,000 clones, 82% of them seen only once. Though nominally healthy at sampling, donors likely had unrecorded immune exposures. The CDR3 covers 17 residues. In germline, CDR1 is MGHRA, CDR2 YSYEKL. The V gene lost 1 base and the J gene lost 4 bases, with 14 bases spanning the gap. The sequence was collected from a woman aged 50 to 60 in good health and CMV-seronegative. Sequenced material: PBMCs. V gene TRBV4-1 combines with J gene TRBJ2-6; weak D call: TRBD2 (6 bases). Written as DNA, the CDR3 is TGCGCCAGCAGCCAAGCGACTAGTTACGGCGGGGCCAACGTCCTGACTTTC. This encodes CASSQATSYGGANVLTF.